This passage covers 10 T cell receptor beta chains from one sample sequenced in a study of T cell repertoires in cytomegalovirus infection. These receptors have no identified antigens. TCRdb used MiXCR to reprocess the reads, holding one entry per CDR3 protein. Of about 51,000 distinct CDR3 sequences in the sample, 15% to 25% were seen once. The source was CD8+ T cells from cultured PBMCs, collected from culture after CMV antigen stimulation. These receptors came from a human donor in good health (CMV status not recorded). Some clones in this sample may be carry-over from other donors' samples.

The chain is built from TRBV27 and TRBJ2-1, with 11 bases fitting TRBD2. Germline CDR1 reads MNHEY; CDR2 reads SMNVEV (reference sequence). V was pared by 6 bases and J by 6 bases, with 1 base of the junction left unmatched. This CDR3 is 13 amino acids long. The CDR3 region has the DNA TGTGCCAGCAGGACTAGCGGGATCAATGAGCAGTTCTTC. Its translation is CASRTSGINEQFF.

On this clonotype itself: It may be a read error: a sequence one base away is much more abundant. This chain connects TRBV6-2 or TRBV6-3 to TRBJ2-1, with D tentatively TRBD2 (5 bases). The CDR3 is 17 amino acids. CDR1 is MNHEY, CDR2 SVGEGT, per germline. CDR3 amino acids: CARSGPAGQLGYNEQFF. The DNA for the CDR3 is TGTGCCCGCAGCGGCCCAGCCGGGCAGTTGGGCTACAATGAGCAGTTCTTC.

This clonotype has a single count. The rearrangement uses TRBV23-1 and TRBJ2-2, with TRBD2 identical over 8 bases. Being an ORF, TRBV23-1 has a function that is uncertain. The CDR3 runs 14 residues. V lost 8 bases to trimming and J lost 4 bases; unmatched junction nucleotides: 6. The CDR3 loop is CASHGGVITGELFF. CDR3 DNA: TGCGCCAGCCACGGGGGGGTTATCACCGGGGAGCTGTTTTTT.

The chain recombines TRBV7-2 with TRBJ1-5, with D unclear. Germline CDR1 reads SGHTA; CDR2 reads FQGNSA. V shed 5 bases and J shed 0 bases, with 11 bases lying between them. The CDR3 has 15 residues. The CDR3 nucleotides read TGTGCCAGCAGCATATGGTTGGGTAGCAATCAGCCCCAGCATTTT. Protein sequence: CASSIWLGSNQPQHF.

The CDR3 DNA reads TGTGCCAGCCGACACTACGCCTATGGCTACACCTTC. Its protein is CASRHYAYGYTF. The chain joins TRBV19 to TRBJ1-2; D unclear. The V and J ends lost 9 bases and 4 bases respectively, with 12 bases between them. The CDR3 is 12 amino acids. The germline CDR1 and CDR2 sequences are LNHDA and SQIVND (reference sequence).

This clonotype was found once. The DNA of the CDR3 is TGCAGTGCAGAAGGGACGGGATCCTACGAGCAGTACTTC. Translated, it gives CSAEGTGSYEQYF. This chain connects TRBV20-1 to TRBJ2-7; D assignment may be TRBD1 or TRBD2 (5 bases each). Per the germline V gene, CDR1 is DFQATT and CDR2 is SNEGSKA (reference sequence). This CDR3 has 13 residues. V was trimmed by 6 bases and J by 1 base, leaving 13 bases between them.

This clonotype was counted a few times. The gene calls are TRBV12-3 or TRBV12-4 and TRBJ2-1; 9 nucleotides match TRBD1. Germline trimming cut 6 bases from V and 1 base from J; bases unmatched to any gene: 7. The CDR3 has 16 amino acids. The CDR3 reads CASSPGQGHSYNEQFF. As DNA, the CDR3 is TGTGCCAGCAGCCCCGGACAGGGGCATTCCTACAATGAGCAGTTCTTC.

In its sample, this clonotype was seen a few times. The rearrangement links TRBV28 to TRBJ2-7, with D perhaps matching TRBD1 (6 bases). V lost 9 bases, J lost 5 bases, and 14 bases lay in between. The CDR3 extends over 12 amino acids. Germline loops: CDR1 MDHEN, CDR2 SYDVKM. CDR3 amino acids: CARPRGTHEQYF. CDR3 sequence (DNA): TGTGCCAGGCCCAGGGGAACCCACGAGCAGTACTTC.

In its sample, this clonotype was seen a few times. The rearrangement joins TRBV7-2 to TRBJ2-7; 10 nucleotides align to TRBD2. V lost 4 bases, J lost 5 bases, and 11 bases stayed unmatched. Germline V CDR1 and CDR2: SGHTA, FQGNSA. The CDR3 runs to 16 residues. CDR3 residues: CASSSTPLAGENEQYF. In nucleotides, the CDR3 is TGTGCCAGCAGCTCAACCCCGCTAGCGGGAGAAAACGAGCAGTACTTC.

This clonotype was seen only once. This chain joins TRBV6-1 and TRBJ2-7; D is possibly TRBD2 (5 bases). The V end lost 5 bases, the J end lost 3 bases, and 11 bases lay between the germline ends. Germline V gene lookup returns CDR1 MNHNS and CDR2 SASEGT. CDR3 length equals 13 residues. The DNA of the CDR3 is TGTGCCAGCAGTCCGGGAAGCTTCTACGAGCAGTACTTC. It encodes CASSPGSFYEQYF.